This T cell receptor (beta chain) comes out of a study of control samples from healthy donors and cancer patients. Only in-frame clones appear in the TCRdb table, and some are missing; sequencing was by immunoSEQ multiplex PCR. The table records approximately 40,000 clones, 80% to 95% of them present only once. The sequenced sample consisted of blood. The receptor's source is a woman between 45 and 65 years old in good health.

For the CDR3, the DNA is TGTGCCAGCAACGAGGCCTCGGAGACCCAGTACTTC. Translation gives CASNEASETQYF. The chain recombines TRBV2 with TRBJ2-5; D not certain. CDR1 is SNHLY and CDR2 is FYNNEI in the germline V gene. CDR3 length equals 12 residues. V lost 7 bases and J lost 5, with 11 bases in between.